Shown below are 12 T cell receptor beta chains from a single sample sequenced in a study of T-cell reconstitution after alpha-beta-depleted transplantation in children. Unique molecular identifiers were incorporated during preparation of the TCRbeta library. TCRdb fed the PCR reads into MiXCR, producing one record per CDR3 protein. The sample contains roughly 310,000 distinct CDR3 sequences, around 25% of which appear only once. Source: PBMCs, mostly from graft donor cells, taken 180 days after TCRalphabeta/CD19-depleted stem cell transplant. These receptors all stem from a male patient aged 10 to 17 who had a stem cell transplant for acute lymphoblastic leukemia, so the T cells may come from the graft donor.

This clonotype was seen a few times. The V call is TRBV25-1, the J call TRBJ2-4, with D possibly TRBD1 on 6 matching bases. CDR3 length equals 12 residues. CDR1 is MGHDK and CDR2 is SYGVNS in the germline V gene. Trimming took off 6 bases at V and 11 bases at J, with 14 bases between the two ends. The CDR3 sequence: CASRVTGSFQYF. The CDR3 DNA sequence: TGTGCCAGCAGAGTAACAGGGTCCTTTCAGTACTTC.

This clonotype was seen a handful of times. This chain joins TRBV6-5 and TRBJ1-1; the D is unclear. Trimming removed 2 bases from V and 1 base from J, with 8 bases in between. The CDR3 sequence is 14 residues long. CDR1 MNHEY and CDR2 SVGAGI come from the germline V gene. CDR3 nucleotide sequence: TGTGCCAGCAGTTACGAAGATAGGAACACTGAAGCTTTCTTT. This codes for CASSYEDRNTEAFF.

The chain links TRBV3-1 to TRBJ2-1; 9 nucleotides agree with TRBD1. Germline CDR1 is LGHDT and CDR2 is YNNKEL (reference sequence). The V gene end was trimmed by 5 bases and the J gene end by 10 bases; junction bases not matched to a gene: 12. The CDR3 consists of 15 residues. The CDR3 sequence: CASSAPTGGLGEQFF. The CDR3 region has the DNA TGTGCCAGCAGCGCACCGACAGGGGGGTTAGGCGAGCAGTTCTTC.

A few counts support this clonotype. The chain combines TRBV4-1 with TRBJ1-4, with D unresolved. This CDR3 comprises 13 residues. V lost 2 bases, J lost 7 bases, and 8 bases lay in between. Per the germline V gene, CDR1 is MGHRA and CDR2 is YSYEKL. The CDR3 DNA sequence: TGCGCCAGCAGCCAACTAGCGAGTGAAAAACTGTTTTTT. It codes for CASSQLASEKLFF.

The J gene is TRBJ2-1, the V gene TRBV7-9, with TRBD2 identical over 9 bases. Germline V lookup: CDR1 SEHNR, CDR2 FQNEAQ (reference sequence). This CDR3 has 16 amino acids. Trimming at V came to 1 base and at J to 8 bases, leaving 9 bases not matched to a gene. The CDR3 bases are TGTGCCAGCAGCTTAGTGGACCTAGCGGGAAAGGATGAGCAGTTCTTC. Its translation is CASSLVDLAGKDEQFF.

The rearrangement joins TRBV25-1 to TRBJ2-2; 12 nucleotides line up with TRBD2. Germline values: CDR1 MGHDK, CDR2 SYGVNS. Trimming cost V 2 bases and J 7 bases; bases outside gene matches: 5. CDR3 size: 16 residues. In DNA form, the CDR3 reads TGTGCCAGCAGTGAAGAACTAGCGGGAGGTATCGGGGAGCTGTTTTTT. It specifies CASSEELAGGIGELFF.

In its sample, this clonotype was seen a few times. The chain uses TRBV4-1 and TRBJ1-3; D is perhaps TRBD1 (6 bases). The CDR3 spans 16 residues. The V end was cut by 1 base, the J end by 0 bases, with 10 bases between. In germline, CDR1 is MGHRA, CDR2 YSYEKL. This chain's CDR3 is CASSQVPGHSGNTIYF. CDR3 bases: TGCGCCAGCAGCCAAGTGCCGGGACACTCTGGAAACACCATATATTTT.

This clonotype has at least ten counts. The chain joins TRBV20-1 to TRBJ1-2, with 7 bases fitting TRBD1. The germline V gene encodes CDR1 DFQATT and CDR2 SNEGSKA (reference sequence). Trimming cost V 6 bases and J 6 bases; bases outside gene matches: 10. CDR3 size: 13 residues. The CDR3 loop reads CSAGNRGSDGYTF. In DNA, the CDR3 is TGCAGTGCCGGAAACAGGGGATCCGATGGCTACACCTTC.

The sample holds a few counts of this clonotype. This chain uses TRBV3-1 with TRBJ2-3, with D possibly being TRBD1 (5 bases). V was trimmed by 0 bases and J by 2 bases, leaving 12 bases between them. There are 16 residues in the CDR3. CDR1 is LGHDT and CDR2 is YNNKEL in the germline V gene (reference sequence). CDR3 coding DNA: TGTGCCAGCAGCCAAGAGGTGCGACAGTCCACAGATACGCAGTATTTT. Translated, it gives CASSQEVRQSTDTQYF.

The table lists this clonotype with a few counts. The chain links TRBV12-5 to TRBJ2-1; 10 nucleotides agree with TRBD2. Trimming cost V 5 bases and J 4 bases; bases outside gene matches: 5. The CDR3 runs 15 residues. Germline V gene sequence: CDR1 LGHNT, CDR2 FRNRAP. CDR3 sequence: CASGLSLAGYNEQFF. In nucleotides, the CDR3 is TGTGCTAGTGGTCTATCACTAGCGGGGTACAATGAGCAGTTCTTC.

The chain couples TRBV7-9 to TRBJ2-5; possibly TRBD1 or TRBD2 for D (5 bases each). Trimming removed 4 bases at V and 4 bases at J, with 19 bases between. The CDR3 covers 16 residues. Germline-derived CDR1 and CDR2 are SEHNR and FQNEAQ (reference sequence). The CDR3 sequence is CASSSNRLAPLETQYF. Here the CDR3 DNA reads TGTGCCAGCAGCTCCAACAGGCTAGCTCCCTTAGAGACCCAGTACTTC.

The V and J genes are TRBV20-1 and TRBJ1-1, with 9 bases identical to TRBD1. This CDR3 is built from 11 residues. J gave up 6 bases and V 6 bases, and 2 bases lay outside the gene matches. Germline CDR1 and CDR2: DFQATT and SNEGSKA (reference sequence). This CDR3 reads CSATGGAEAFF. CDR3 sequence (DNA): TGCAGTGCGACAGGGGGGGCTGAAGCTTTCTTT.